This T cell receptor (beta chain) was sequenced during a study of Graves' ophthalmopathy and Graves' hyperthyroidism. Overall study context: Peripheral blood collection took place at initial diagnosis, before any treatment.

The CDR3 loop spans 13 amino acids. Deletions cut 0 bases from V and 3 bases from J, with 9 bases between. Germline V gives CDR1 GTSNPN, CDR2 SVGIG (reference sequence). CDR3 regions of TCR beta were amplified from RNA transcripts. An initial RT-PCR round employing HTBI primers preceded a second-round multiplex PCR. Via MiXCR, TCRdb re-called the multiplex PCR reads, giving one row per CDR3 protein. The repertoire holds 300,000 to 450,000 distinct CDR3 sequences, about a sixth seen once, with 2.4% in the top ten. This clonotype was counted at least ten times. The specimen sequenced was peripheral blood. The receptor comes from an adult woman with stable Graves' hyperthyroidism. The chain couples TRBV30 to TRBJ2-7; D ambiguous. Written as DNA, the CDR3 is TGTGCCTGGAGTGTACCCCCGGGCTACGAGCAGTACTTC. Protein: CAWSVPPGYEQYF.